The clone carrying this TCR beta chain was counted a single time. This record comes from a study of blood T cell repertoires in COVID-19. Overall study context: The United States, Italy and Spain were the sources of the acute and convalescent COVID-19 samples. T cells, B-cell-depleted T cells, or PBMCs supplied cDNA or gDNA.

Original analysis: Amplification from reference gene primers served as the basis for estimated nucleated cell counts. TCRdb's copy holds only in-frame clones and misses some; the assay was immunoSEQ multiplex PCR. Clonal size and the V and J genes are those of that table, whereas D and trimming came from the DNA. The data contain a few hundred thousand clones, about nine tenths of them singletons. Germline CDR1 MNHEY, CDR2 SVGEGT. The germline V and J ends were trimmed by 2 bases and 3 bases, with 6 bases remaining between them. This CDR3 is built from 13 residues. The sequencing sample was made of peripheral blood. V usage is TRBV6-2 or TRBV6-3 and J usage is TRBJ2-3; D gene uncertain. The TCR sequence derives from a woman in her 30s with COVID-19, enrolled during active disease. In DNA form, the CDR3 reads TGTGCCAGCAGTTACCCGCGGACAGATACGCAGTATTTT. Its translation: CASSYPRTDTQYF.